The 27 T cell receptor beta chains listed next were all sequenced from one sample in a study of cytomegalovirus exposure and HLA in healthy donors. The PCR made use of 60 Vbeta and 13 Jbeta primers. Sequencing was performed with immunoSEQ multiplex PCR; in TCRdb, only in-frame clones are kept and a portion is missing. The sample yields around 100,000 clones, 65% to 80% seen once. Input material: PBMCs. These TCRs come from a man aged 25 to 45 in good health and CMV-seropositive.

The chain combines TRBV19 with TRBJ1-1; no reliable D call. CDR3 length: 14 residues. The ends were cut back, 5 bases at V and 0 bases at J, with 10 bases in the middle. CDR1 is LNHDA, CDR2 SQIVND, per germline (reference sequence). CDR3 bases: TGTGCCAGTAGTCCGCGAACTGTGAACACTGAAGCTTTCTTT. Translated, it gives CASSPRTVNTEAFF.

V is TRBV5-1 and J is TRBJ2-2; 7 nucleotides line up with TRBD1. Losses at the gene ends were 0 bases for V and 3 bases for J; bases not matched to a gene: 2. This CDR3 region has 15 residues. Germline V gene data show CDR1 as SGHRS and CDR2 as YFSETQ. In DNA form, the CDR3 reads TGCGCCAGCAGCTTGGCGCAGGGGGACACCGGGGAGCTGTTTTTT. Its protein is CASSLAQGDTGELFF.

This clone was detected a few times. The chain couples TRBV30 to TRBJ1-5; 8 nucleotides line up with TRBD1. The ends lost 3 bases at V and 6 bases at J; junction bases unmatched: 7. In germline, CDR1 is GTSNPN, CDR2 SVGIG (reference sequence). The CDR3 contains 14 residues. In DNA form, the CDR3 reads TGTGCCTGGAGCCGGACAGGGTTGGGTCAGCCCCAGCATTTT. Amino acid sequence: CAWSRTGLGQPQHF.

As concerns this clone: The junction does not match germline at one end; this may be a read error. The V gene is TRBV6-5, the J gene TRBJ2-3, with 9 bases fitting TRBD1. Germline V gene sequence: CDR1 MNHEY, CDR2 SVGAGI. The CDR3 consists of 12 residues. The CDR3 DNA reads TGTGTCAGCAGTGGACAGGGGTCAGCGCAGTATTTT. Translation gives CVSSGQGSAQYF.

CDR3 DNA sequence: TGTGCCAGCAGTACCCCTGGACTAGCGGTTAACGAGCAGTACTTC. Translating gives CASSTPGLAVNEQYF. The chain uses TRBV28 and TRBJ2-7; 10 bases fit TRBD2. Trimming cost V 5 bases and J 5 bases; bases outside gene matches: 9. The CDR3 is made up of 15 amino acids. Germline CDR1 and CDR2: MDHEN and SYDVKM.

As to this clone: At one end, the junction sequence differs from germline, possibly due to a read error. This chain links TRBV4-1 with TRBJ1-2, with D uncertain. CDR3 length equals 17 residues. Germline values: CDR1 MGHRA, CDR2 YSYEKL. The CDR3 is CASSEEPPAGLHYGYTF. The CDR3 DNA follows: TGCGCCAGCAGCGAAGAACCCCCAGCCGGGTTGCACTATGGCTACACCTTC.

The genes are TRBV5-4 and TRBJ1-5, with TRBD1 identical over 8 bases. Germline-derived CDR1 and CDR2 are SGHNT and YYREEE (reference sequence). V dropped 4 bases and J dropped 1; count of bases not matched to a gene: 4. The CDR3 is 15 amino acids. The CDR3 bases are TGTGCCAGCAGCGAGGACAGGGAGAGCAATCAGCCCCAGCATTTT. This codes for CASSEDRESNQPQHF.

The chain is built from TRBV5-1 and TRBJ2-1; 7 bases fit TRBD2. V gave up 1 base and J gave up 5 bases; unmatched junction bases: 9. CDR1 SGHRS and CDR2 YFSETQ come from the germline V gene. CDR3 size: 16 residues. In nucleotides, the CDR3 is TGCGCCAGCAGCTTGTCGGGGGGACGGAGGAACAATGAGCAGTTCTTC. Translation: CASSLSGGRRNNEQFF.

Here the CDR3 reads CASNSPGSQSSYEQYF. DNA for the CDR3: TGTGCCAGCAACTCCCCCGGGAGCCAGAGCTCCTACGAGCAGTACTTC. The genes are TRBV28 and TRBJ2-7; a possible D gene is TRBD2 (6 bases). The V end was cut by 7 bases, the J end by 0 bases, with 19 bases between. The germline gives CDR1 MDHEN, CDR2 SYDVKM. The CDR3 length is 16 residues. Full variable domain (missing parts from reference TRBV28 and TRBJ2-7): DVKVTQSSRYLVKRTGEKVFLECVQDMDHENMFWYRQDPGLGLRLIYFSYDVKMKEKGDIPEGYSVSREKKERFSLILESASTNQTSMYLCASNSPGSQSSYEQYFGPGTRLTVT.

The J gene is TRBJ1-2, the V gene TRBV4-1, with 9 bases lining up with TRBD1. Germline CDR1 reads MGHRA; CDR2 reads YSYEKL. Losses at the gene ends were 6 bases for V and 6 bases for J; bases not matched to a gene: 8. The CDR3 totals 14 residues. As DNA, the CDR3 is TGCGCCAGCAGTTATCCGGGACAGGGCGATGGCTACACCTTC. This gives the protein CASSYPGQGDGYTF.

The sample holds one count of this clone. The chain couples TRBV19 to TRBJ1-2; D possibly corresponds to TRBD1 (5 bases). The CDR3 extends over 15 amino acids. V was trimmed by 3 bases and J by 2 bases, leaving 13 bases between them. Per germline, CDR1 LNHDA and CDR2 SQIVND (reference sequence). CDR3 loop: CASSISPAGNYGYTF. CDR3 DNA sequence: TGTGCCAGTAGTATCTCCCCGGCAGGGAACTATGGCTACACCTTC.

The rearrangement uses TRBV28 and TRBJ2-7, with unresolved D. This CDR3 region has 12 residues. Germline V gene data show CDR1 as MDHEN and CDR2 as SYDVKM. The germline V and J ends were trimmed by 8 bases and 0 bases, with 8 bases remaining between them. CDR3 sequence (DNA): TGTGCCAGCCGGTCCACCTCCTACGAGCAGTACTTC. Translation gives CASRSTSYEQYF.

CDR3 coding DNA: TGCAGCGTTGCCACGCTACTCTGGACAGGGGATCATATTTCCTATGGCTACACCTTC. Its protein product is CSVATLLWTGDHISYGYTF. This chain joins TRBV29-1 and TRBJ1-2; 9 bases map to TRBD1. V lost 4 bases, J lost 4 bases, and 22 bases stayed unmatched. Germline CDR1 SQVTM, CDR2 ANQGSEA. This CDR3 has 19 residues.

The chain couples TRBV4-3 to TRBJ2-3, with TRBD1 identical over 11 bases. The ends lost 0 bases at V and 6 bases at J; junction bases unmatched: 14. Germline assignment: CDR1 LGHNA and CDR2 YSLEER. This CDR3 comprises 19 residues. The CDR3 sequence is CASSQDLRARTGGADTQYF. CDR3 bases: TGCGCCAGCAGCCAAGATCTACGGGCAAGGACAGGGGGCGCGGATACGCAGTATTTT.

There are a few counts of this clone. The rearrangement uses TRBV11-2 and TRBJ1-2; TRBD1 is a possible D gene (5 bases). The CDR3 spans 12 residues. CDR1 and CDR2 (germline): SGHAT, FQNNGV. V gave up 0 bases and J gave up 6 bases, with 5 bases separating them. CDR3 sequence reads: CASSLEGDGYTF. DNA of the CDR3: TGTGCCAGCAGCTTAGAAGGGGATGGCTACACCTTC.

In the case of this clone: One junction end disagrees with the germline gene, perhaps due to a read error. The chain recombines TRBV6-6 with TRBJ1-2; D gene unclear. The CDR3 length is 14 residues. The V gene's germline CDR1 is MNHNY and CDR2 SVGAGI (reference sequence). CDR3: CASSYSARIYGYPF. The CDR3 nucleotides are TGTGCCAGCAGTTACTCGGCGAGGATCTATGGCTACCCCTTC.

The J gene is TRBJ2-7, the V gene TRBV19, with D possibly matching TRBD1 (5 bases). The CDR3 is 13 amino acids. Germline V CDR1 and CDR2: LNHDA, SQIVND (reference sequence). V was cut by 6 bases and J by 6 bases, with 15 bases left in between. The CDR3 loop is CASSDRTYLEQYF. For the CDR3, the DNA is TGTGCCAGTAGCGACCGGACATATCTCGAGCAGTACTTC.

J is TRBJ2-3 and V is TRBV7-9; 10 bases are shared with TRBD2. CDR1 and CDR2 from the germline V gene are SEHNR and FQNEAQ (reference sequence). The CDR3 totals 15 residues. V dropped 5 bases and J dropped 2; count of bases not matched to a gene: 4. CDR3 coding DNA: TGTGCCAGCAGCCAAGGGACTAGCGTCACAGATACGCAGTATTTT. Protein product: CASSQGTSVTDTQYF.

This sequence joins TRBV19 and TRBJ1-5; D gene ambiguous. In germline, CDR1 is LNHDA, CDR2 SQIVND (reference sequence). Trimming removed 3 bases from V and 2 bases from J, with 8 bases in between. This CDR3 comprises 14 residues. The CDR3 DNA is TGTGCCAGTAGTATTGAGGAACGCAATCAGCCCCAGCATTTT. Its translation is CASSIEERNQPQHF.

This clone turned up a few times. The chain has TRBV5-1 and TRBJ2-3; D possibly corresponds to TRBD1 (6 bases). Trimming took 4 bases from V and 3 from J, leaving 15 bases between them. CDR3 length: 15 residues. In germline, CDR1 is SGHRS, CDR2 YFSETQ. This CDR3 is CASSRNPQGTDTQYF. The DNA for the CDR3 is TGCGCCAGCAGCCGAAATCCCCAGGGGACAGATACGCAGTATTTT.

This chain connects TRBV2 to TRBJ2-7, with D possibly matching TRBD1 (5 bases). Germline V gene data show CDR1 as SNHLY and CDR2 as FYNNEI. The CDR3 is 13 amino acids. Trimming removed 4 bases from V and 6 bases from J, with 13 bases in between. CDR3 nucleotides: TGTGCCAGCAGTGTGGGCAGGGCACGCGAGCAGTACTTC. Its protein is CASSVGRAREQYF.

The chain employs TRBV28 and TRBJ1-5; 9 bases are shared with TRBD1. The CDR3 covers 15 residues. The V gene end was trimmed by 6 bases and the J gene end by 2 bases; junction bases not matched to a gene: 5. Germline V gene lookup returns CDR1 MDHEN and CDR2 SYDVKM. The CDR3 region is CASRRQGVGNQPQHF. DNA of the CDR3: TGTGCCAGCAGGCGACAGGGGGTGGGCAATCAGCCCCAGCATTTT.

This clone has a handful of counts. The chain uses TRBV4-2 and TRBJ1-2; D uncertain. The CDR3 is 14 residues long. From germline, CDR1 is LGHNA and CDR2 YNFKEQ. V was pared by 0 bases and J by 5 bases, with 10 bases between. CDR3 in amino acids: CASSQDAGWYGYTF. As DNA, the CDR3 is TGTGCCAGCAGCCAAGATGCGGGGTGGTATGGCTACACCTTC.

The V call is TRBV13, the J call TRBJ1-4, with TRBD1 identical over 9 bases. Germline CDR1 and CDR2: PRHDT and FYEKMQ (reference sequence). The CDR3 runs 14 residues. V dropped 4 bases and J dropped 8; count of bases not matched to a gene: 5. In DNA, the CDR3 is TGTGCCAGCAGCTCGGGACAGGGTTCCGAAAAACTGTTTTTT. As protein: CASSSGQGSEKLFF.

The chain links TRBV27 to TRBJ2-5; no clear D. The germline V gene encodes CDR1 MNHEY and CDR2 SMNVEV (reference sequence). The CDR3 covers 13 residues. V was pared by 1 base and J by 11 bases, with 14 bases between. The CDR3 bases are TGTGCCAGCAGTTTATACCCACTTGCGGAGCAGTACTTC. It is translated as CASSLYPLAEQYF.

As concerns this clone: This specimen includes other DNA sequences encoding the same CDR3. The chain links TRBV2 to TRBJ1-5; D gene ambiguous. Germline V gene data show CDR1 as SNHLY and CDR2 as FYNNEI. This CDR3 spans 13 amino acids. V shed 6 bases and J shed 2 bases, with 8 bases lying between them. DNA of the CDR3: TGTGCCAGCAGAGGTGAGGGCAATCAGCCCCAGCATTTT. It translates to CASRGEGNQPQHF.

V and J are TRBV9 and TRBJ2-1, with 8 bases aligning to TRBD2. Trimming took 6 bases from V and 9 from J; bases not matched to a gene: 8. Germline V CDR1 and CDR2: SGDLS, YYNGEE. This CDR3 has 13 amino acids. CDR3 nucleotides: TGTGCCAGCACTTCGGGGGGGGGCCGTGAGCAGTTCTTC. Protein product: CASTSGGGREQFF. The entire variable domain, with the rest obtained from reference TRBV9 and TRBJ2-1, is as follows: DSGVTQTPKHLITATGQRVTLRCSPRSGDLSVYWYQQSLDQGLQFLIQYYNGEERAKGNILERFSAQQFPDLHSELNLSSLELGDSALYFCASTSGGGREQFFGPGTRLTVL.